This T cell receptor (beta chain) was identified during a study of T cell responses to AZD1222 COVID-19 vaccine. Study information: Second doses that came at about 4 or about 12 weeks were put together. Study-level findings and limits: Targeting of unmutated variant regions was reportedly seen in nearly half of spike-specific TCRs. Spike-specific TCR breadth rose after two AZD1222 doses, and depth rose as well. Most donors were white British, females outnumbered males, and clonal diversity was possibly underestimated.

This CDR3 is built from 20 residues. Germline CDR1 reads DFQATT; CDR2 reads SNEGSKA (reference sequence). V was pared by 3 bases and J by 1 base, with 30 bases between. As regards this clone: Its target is unknown.

Measured with immunoSEQ multiplex PCR; TCRdb has only the in-frame clones, and not every one. The sample has about 90,000 clones; about 87% are singletons. J is TRBJ1-1 and V is TRBV20-1, with D unresolved. The receptor's source is an adult in good health. Sequencing was performed on peripheral blood, taken on day 0 of AZD1222 vaccination. The CDR3 loop is CSASTPPRILPLRKNTEAFF. CDR3 DNA sequence: TGCAGTGCTAGTACCCCCCCTCGGATTTTGCCTCTAAGAAAGAACACTGAAGCTTTCTTT.